This T cell receptor beta chain was captured in a study of blood T cell repertoires in COVID-19. In the study overall: COVID-19 samples from acute and convalescent phases originated in the United States, Italy and Spain.

Self-reported history from a screening survey and questionnaire set each donor's cohort. V lost 4 bases and J lost 2, with 15 bases in between. The length of the CDR3 is 15 residues. Germline loops: CDR1 SGHRS, CDR2 YFSETQ. Methods used by the authors: Using reference gene primer amplification, nucleated cell counts were estimated. TCRdb's copy holds only in-frame clones and misses some; the assay was immunoSEQ multiplex PCR. V and J calls and clone size are copied from that table; D and trimming were computed from the DNA. The sample lists under 200,000 clones; around four fifths were seen once. The origin of this receptor is a man aged 45-60 years who had recovered from COVID-19. The V call is TRBV5-1, the J call TRBJ1-2; no clear D gene. The sequencing input was PBMCs or T cells enriched from blood (not recorded which). The CDR3 DNA reads TGCGCCAGCAGCCAGCTGCAGGCGGGAAACTATGGCTACACCTTC. Protein: CASSQLQAGNYGYTF. The variable domain in full, with the rest retrieved from reference TRBV5-1 and TRBJ1-2, is KAGVTQTPRYLIKTRGQQVTLSCSPISGHRSVSWYQQTPGQGLQFLFEYFSETQRNKGNFPGRFSGRQFSNSRSEMNVSTLELGDSALYLCASSQLQAGNYGYTFGSGTRLTVV.